The 22 T cell receptor beta chains listed next were all sequenced from one sample in a study of blood T cell repertoires in COVID-19. Clones were sequenced by immunoSEQ multiplex PCR, and TCRdb holds only the in-frame ones, with some missing. Found here are about 300,000 clones, about 90% of them singletons; the top ten hold 6.4%. Sequences were obtained from peripheral blood. The source is a man in his late teens or twenties who had recovered from COVID-19.

To note about this clone: Different DNA sequences within this sample yield the same CDR3. The J gene is TRBJ2-1, the V gene TRBV18; the D gene is possibly TRBD2 (6 bases). Germline values: CDR1 KGHSH, CDR2 LQKENI. Between the trimmed V and J ends, which lost 3 bases and 2 bases, there was a span of 11 bases. The CDR3 covers 15 residues. CDR3 nucleotides: TGTGCCAGCTCACCCCCAGGAGGGACCTACAATGAGCAGTTCTTC. Translated: CASSPPGGTYNEQFF.

V is TRBV2 and J is TRBJ2-1; maybe TRBD2 (6 bases). The CDR3 runs 13 residues. Between the trimmed V and J ends, which lost 5 bases and 5 bases, there was a span of 10 bases. The germline CDR1 and CDR2 sequences are SNHLY and FYNNEI. This CDR3 reads CASSPGDHNEQFF. DNA for the CDR3: TGTGCCAGCAGTCCGGGAGACCACAATGAGCAGTTCTTC.

V usage is TRBV6-2 or TRBV6-3 and J usage is TRBJ2-1, with TRBD2 identical over 9 bases. V dropped 6 bases and J dropped 6; count of bases not matched to a gene: 9. Germline V gene data show CDR1 as MNHEY and CDR2 as SVGEGT. The CDR3 has 15 residues. CDR3 loop: CASSISGGGRNEQFF. DNA for the CDR3: TGTGCCAGCAGCATTAGCGGGGGAGGTCGCAATGAGCAGTTCTTC.

This chain joins TRBV5-1 and TRBJ1-1; no reliable D call. The CDR3 is made up of 15 amino acids. CDR1 is SGHRS, CDR2 YFSETQ, per germline. V shed 4 bases and J shed 6 bases, with 19 bases lying between them. The CDR3 sequence is CASSQDQTLRAEAFF. CDR3 nucleotides: TGCGCCAGCAGCCAAGACCAGACTCTGCGGGCTGAAGCTTTCTTT.

J is TRBJ2-7 and V is TRBV11-2, with 9 bases lining up with TRBD1. Germline trimming cut 1 base from V and 4 bases from J; bases unmatched to any gene: 17. There are 19 residues in the CDR3. Germline-derived CDR1 and CDR2 are SGHAT and FQNNGV. As DNA, the CDR3 is TGTGCCAGCAGCTTAGTACCGGACAGGGGCTTAGGATTAACTTACGAGCAGTACTTC. This translates into CASSLVPDRGLGLTYEQYF.

The V and J genes are TRBV3-1 (or the pseudogene TRBV3-2) and TRBJ2-2; 14 positions agree with TRBD2. V lost 6 bases and J lost 3; bases outside the gene matches: 15. This CDR3 contains 20 residues. Germline loops: CDR1 LGHDT, CDR2 YNNKEL (reference sequence). The CDR3 loop reads CASSLKEGTSGRAYTGELFF. Here the CDR3 DNA reads TGTGCCAGCAGTTTAAAGGAGGGGACTAGCGGGAGAGCGTACACCGGGGAGCTGTTTTTT.

The gene calls are TRBV19 and TRBJ2-7; 8 bases line up with TRBD1. Germline lookup yields CDR1 LNHDA and CDR2 SQIVND (reference sequence). This CDR3 has 14 amino acids. Germline trimming cut 7 bases from V and 6 bases from J; bases unmatched to any gene: 11. CDR3 in DNA: TGTGCCAGTAAGGGTCGGACAGGGTGGGGCGAGCAGTACTTC. It encodes CASKGRTGWGEQYF.

V is TRBV18 and J is TRBJ2-1, with TRBD2 matching 8 bases. The CDR3 runs to 15 residues. Trimming removed 2 bases from V and 2 bases from J; junction bases left unmatched: 2. Germline V gene data show CDR1 as KGHSH and CDR2 as LQKENI. CDR3 in DNA: TGTGCCAGCTCACCAGAAGCGGGAGCCTACAATGAGCAGTTCTTC. Its translation: CASSPEAGAYNEQFF.

This chain joins TRBV7-6 and TRBJ2-7; 11 bases line up with TRBD2. The trim removed 5 bases at V and 4 bases at J, leaving 7 bases unmatched. This CDR3 has 15 residues. From germline, CDR1 is SGHVS and CDR2 FNYEAQ. CDR3 protein: CASSLGTSGLYEQYF. DNA of the CDR3: TGTGCCAGCAGCCTTGGGACTAGCGGCTTATACGAGCAGTACTTC.

The chain uses TRBV2 and TRBJ1-1, with 7 bases that match TRBD1. From germline, CDR1 is SNHLY and CDR2 FYNNEI. This CDR3 is 17 amino acids long. J was trimmed by 0 bases and V by 8 bases; bases with no gene match: 15. CDR3 in amino acids: CASFRGYGTDMNTEAFF. The CDR3 DNA reads TGTGCCAGCTTCCGAGGATATGGGACAGACATGAACACTGAAGCTTTCTTT.

In this sample, this clone turned up once. The CDR3 loop reads CASSNSGANVLTF. Here the CDR3 DNA reads TGTGCCAGCAGCAACTCTGGGGCCAACGTCCTGACTTTC. This sequence joins TRBV25-1 and TRBJ2-6; the D is unclear. The CDR3 runs to 13 residues. The V gene's germline CDR1 is MGHDK and CDR2 SYGVNS. The ends were cut back, 6 bases at V and 0 bases at J, with 3 bases in the middle. The variable domain in full, with the rest retrieved from reference TRBV25-1 and TRBJ2-6, is EADIYQTPRYLVIGTGKKITLECSQTMGHDKMYWYQQDPGMELHLIHYSYGVNSTEKGDLSSESTVSRIRTEHFPLTLESARPSHTSQYLCASSNSGANVLTFGAGSRLTVL.

The genes are TRBV27 and TRBJ2-1; TRBD2 might be the D (6 bases). Trimming pared 0 bases from V and 9 bases from J, leaving 15 bases between. This CDR3 comprises 15 residues. Germline V gene sequence: CDR1 MNHEY, CDR2 SMNVEV (reference sequence). The CDR3 DNA follows: TGTGCCAGCAGTTTATCTGGAGGGGTCGGGGGTGAGCAGTTCTTC. Translated, it gives CASSLSGGVGGEQFF.

The genes are TRBV18 and TRBJ2-6, with D possibly being TRBD2 (6 bases). The germline gives CDR1 KGHSH, CDR2 LQKENI. V dropped 5 bases and J dropped 0 bases, with 14 bases sitting between them. The CDR3 runs to 17 residues. The CDR3 protein is CASSAGQPASGANVLTF. The CDR3, as DNA: TGTGCCAGCTCAGCGGGGCAGCCGGCCTCTGGGGCCAACGTCCTGACTTTC.

The rearrangement joins TRBV27 to TRBJ1-1; 8 positions match TRBD1. The CDR3 is made up of 14 amino acids. V lost 3 bases and J lost 7; bases outside the gene matches: 7. Germline V gives CDR1 MNHEY, CDR2 SMNVEV (reference sequence). The CDR3: CASSFGTGTFEAFF. The CDR3 nucleotides are TGTGCCAGCAGTTTTGGGACAGGAACCTTTGAAGCTTTCTTT.

The V gene is TRBV5-1, the J gene TRBJ2-5; 7 nucleotides match TRBD1. Trimming removed 2 bases from V and 2 bases from J; junction bases left unmatched: 9. The CDR3 sequence is 16 residues long. Per germline, CDR1 SGHRS and CDR2 YFSETQ. The CDR3 protein is CASSFLKDRPQETQYF. The CDR3 nucleotides read TGCGCCAGCAGCTTTTTAAAGGACAGGCCGCAAGAGACCCAGTACTTC.

The chain couples TRBV4-1 to TRBJ2-1; TRBD2 might be the D (5 bases). Germline V gives CDR1 MGHRA, CDR2 YSYEKL. The CDR3 covers 17 residues. The germline V and J ends were trimmed by 0 bases and 0 bases, with 12 bases remaining between them. The CDR3 region is CASSQERAVSSYNEQFF. As DNA, the CDR3 is TGCGCCAGCAGCCAAGAGCGGGCGGTGAGCTCCTACAATGAGCAGTTCTTC.

This rearrangement joins TRBV7-8 to TRBJ2-1, with D perhaps matching TRBD2 (6 bases). Germline V gives CDR1 SGHVS, CDR2 FQNEAQ. Trimming removed 5 bases from V and 2 bases from J, with 13 bases in between. The CDR3 sequence is 15 residues long. The DNA of the CDR3 is TGTGCCAGCAGCCAAGTGGGGGGTCCCTACAATGAGCAGTTCTTC. It specifies CASSQVGGPYNEQFF.

The rearrangement uses TRBV9 and TRBJ1-2; possible D gene TRBD1, 5 bases. This CDR3 is 14 amino acids long. V dropped 3 bases and J dropped 7 bases, with 16 bases sitting between them. Germline V gene data show CDR1 as SGDLS and CDR2 as YYNGEE. This CDR3 reads CASSGEGRLGGYTF. The CDR3 nucleotides read TGTGCCAGCAGCGGAGAGGGGAGGCTGGGTGGCTACACCTTC.

The gene calls are TRBV24-1 and TRBJ2-1; the D is unclear. Between the trimmed V and J ends, which lost 5 bases and 7 bases, there was a span of 11 bases. The V gene's germline CDR1 is KGHDR and CDR2 SFDVKD. The CDR3 covers 13 residues. Here the CDR3 DNA reads TGTGCCACCAGTGCCCCCGGAGCGAATGAGCAGTTCTTC. Amino acids: CATSAPGANEQFF.

The CDR3 DNA reads as TGTGCCAGCAGCGTAGAGGCTAGCGGACCCACCGGGGAGCTGTTTTTT. This encodes CASSVEASGPTGELFF. J is TRBJ2-2 and V is TRBV9, with 7 nucleotides matching TRBD2. The V gene end was trimmed by 0 bases and the J gene end by 4 bases; junction bases not matched to a gene: 6. The length of the CDR3 is 16 residues. Germline V gene sequence: CDR1 SGDLS, CDR2 YYNGEE. Supplemented by reference TRBV9 and TRBJ2-2, the full variable domain reads DSGVTQTPKHLITATGQRVTLRCSPRSGDLSVYWYQQSLDQGLQFLIQYYNGEERAKGNILERFSAQQFPDLHSELNLSSLELGDSALYFCASSVEASGPTGELFFGEGSRLTVL.

The chain has TRBV5-4 and TRBJ2-1; 12 bases are shared with TRBD2. The CDR3 covers 15 residues. Per germline, CDR1 SGHNT and CDR2 YYREEE (reference sequence). With V trimmed by 4 bases and J by 7 bases, 6 bases remained unmatched. DNA for the CDR3: TGTGCCAGCAGCCGACTAGCGGGAGAGGCGAATGAGCAGTTCTTC. It specifies CASSRLAGEANEQFF.

The chain joins TRBV5-1 to TRBJ2-7; 11 bases fit TRBD2. From germline, CDR1 is SGHRS and CDR2 YFSETQ. J gave up 3 bases and V 5 bases, and 13 bases lay outside the gene matches. The CDR3 extends over 17 amino acids. The DNA for the CDR3 is TGCGCCAGCAGGCTTCAACTAGCGGGAGTCATCAACTACGAGCAGTACTTC. Protein sequence: CASRLQLAGVINYEQYF. The complete variable domain, with remaining parts taken from reference TRBV5-1 and TRBJ2-7, reads KAGVTQTPRYLIKTRGQQVTLSCSPISGHRSVSWYQQTPGQGLQFLFEYFSETQRNKGNFPGRFSGRQFSNSRSEMNVSTLELGDSALYLCASRLQLAGVINYEQYFGPGTRLTVT.